The 16 T cell receptor beta chains in this list originate from one sample, sequenced in a study of pediatric ulcerative colitis (dated by TCRdb to the late 2010s). The library was generated by the immunoSEQ multiplex PCR assay. TCRdb took this table from immuneACCESS and kept in-frame rearrangements with V and J called. Such tables lack part of the clones; where checked against another copy, unresolved V genes explain under half of the gap, and the rest is unexplained. The sample table shows 55,000 to 70,000 clones, and around 87% are seen once. The top ten constitute approximately 1.5% of the sample. Input material: blood. Every receptor here comes from a boy between 10 and 17 years old who was a control in a study of pediatric ulcerative colitis.

This chain connects TRBV11-2 to TRBJ2-3, with 10 bases matching TRBD2. The CDR3 is 16 residues long. CDR1 and CDR2 from the germline V gene are SGHAT and FQNNGV. With 3 bases clipped from V and 2 bases from J, the junction kept 5 bases outside the gene matches. The CDR3 region has the DNA TGTGCCAGCAGCTTCTCACTAGCGGGGAACACAGATACGCAGTATTTT. Its protein product is CASSFSLAGNTDTQYF. Looking up the rest from reference TRBV11-2 and TRBJ2-3 gives the full variable domain: EAGVAQSPRYKIIEKRQSVAFWCNPISGHATLYWYQQILGQGPKLLIQFQNNGVVDDSQLPKDRFSAERLKGVDSTLKIQPAKLEDSAVYLCASSFSLAGNTDTQYFGPGTRLTVL.

This rearrangement joins TRBV6-1 to TRBJ2-3; D not certain. CDR3 length: 12 amino acids. V dropped 4 bases and J dropped 5 bases, with 7 bases sitting between them. Germline-derived CDR1 and CDR2 are MNHNS and SASEGT. CDR3 loop: CASSVLRDTQYF. CDR3 in DNA: TGTGCCAGCAGTGTGCTGAGAGATACGCAGTATTTT.

The chain combines TRBV12-5 with TRBJ2-7; 8 bases map to TRBD1. The CDR3 covers 14 residues. From germline, CDR1 is LGHNT and CDR2 FRNRAP. V dropped 7 bases and J dropped 3; count of bases not matched to a gene: 8. CDR3 nucleotides: TGTGCTAGTGCCCTGGCAGGGGGCCTCTACGAGCAGTACTTC. Its protein product is CASALAGGLYEQYF.

This sequence joins TRBV6-5 and TRBJ2-1, with TRBD2 as a possible D gene (5 bases). Germline V gene data show CDR1 as MNHEY and CDR2 as SVGAGI. This CDR3 has 15 amino acids. With 0 bases removed from V and 9 bases from J, the gap between germline ends came to 15 bases. CDR3 protein: CASSYSGLAVSEQFF. The CDR3 DNA sequence: TGTGCCAGCAGTTACTCTGGGCTAGCTGTTAGTGAGCAGTTCTTC.

V gene TRBV28 combines with J gene TRBJ1-5; 7 bases agree with TRBD1. Germline values: CDR1 MDHEN, CDR2 SYDVKM. V dropped 3 bases and J dropped 3; count of bases not matched to a gene: 5. This CDR3 spans 15 amino acids. CDR3 amino acids: CASSLGQKPNQPQHF. In DNA form, the CDR3 reads TGTGCCAGCAGTTTGGGACAGAAGCCCAATCAGCCCCAGCATTTT.

V is TRBV19 and J is TRBJ2-7; the D gene could be TRBD1 or TRBD2 (6 bases each). The CDR3 has 14 amino acids. Trimming cost V 2 bases and J 4 bases, with 12 bases left between them. CDR1 and CDR2 (germline): LNHDA, SQIVND (reference sequence). The CDR3, as DNA: TGTGCCAGTAGTATACGGGGGCAAGTTTACGAGCAGTACTTC. Translation: CASSIRGQVYEQYF. Combining the CDR3 with reference TRBV19 and TRBJ2-7 gives the whole variable domain DGGITQSPKYLFRKEGQNVTLSCEQNLNHDAMYWYRQDPGQGLRLIYYSQIVNDFQKGDIAEGYSVSREKKESFPLTVTSAQKNPTAFYLCASSIRGQVYEQYFGPGTRLTVT.

The gene calls are TRBV30 and TRBJ2-7; either TRBD1 or TRBD2 may fit D (5 bases each). This CDR3 has 14 amino acids. Germline V lookup: CDR1 GTSNPN, CDR2 SVGIG (reference sequence). The V and J ends lost 4 bases and 0 bases respectively, with 13 bases between them. The CDR3 loop reads CAWNFRGDSYEQYF. CDR3 bases: TGTGCCTGGAACTTTAGGGGAGACTCCTACGAGCAGTACTTC.

V gene TRBV27 combines with J gene TRBJ2-1; 11 bases map to TRBD2. The CDR3 has 16 amino acids. From germline, CDR1 is MNHEY and CDR2 SMNVEV (reference sequence). V lost 2 bases to trimming and J lost 8 bases; unmatched junction nucleotides: 8. This CDR3 reads CASSLNSGGARDEQFF. CDR3 DNA sequence: TGTGCCAGCAGTTTAAATAGCGGGGGGGCCAGGGATGAGCAGTTCTTC.

The chain combines TRBV28 with TRBJ1-2; the D gene is possibly TRBD1 (5 bases). The CDR3 has 13 amino acids. In germline, CDR1 is MDHEN, CDR2 SYDVKM. V gave up 5 bases and J gave up 5 bases, with 12 bases separating them. CDR3 DNA sequence: TGTGCCAGCAGTCAGACTGAGGGGTATGGCTACACCTTC. Its protein product is CASSQTEGYGYTF.

Of note for this clone: Relative to the germline gene, one junction end is altered; a read error may explain this. The chain links TRBV2 to TRBJ2-7; no firm D call. The CDR3 has 13 amino acids. CDR1 and CDR2 (germline): SNHLY, FYNNEI. The CDR3 DNA reads as TGTGCCAGCGGTGAGGTTCCCACCTACGAGCAGTACTTC. It specifies CASGEVPTYEQYF.

The chain has TRBV28 and TRBJ1-1; 9 positions match TRBD1. The CDR3 runs 18 residues. Germline lookup yields CDR1 MDHEN and CDR2 SYDVKM. Trimming cost V 5 bases and J 5 bases; bases outside gene matches: 18. This CDR3 is CASSPIDWRGTGKTEAFF. CDR3 DNA sequence: TGTGCCAGCAGTCCTATCGATTGGAGGGGGACAGGGAAGACTGAAGCTTTCTTT.

This clone was detected once. This chain uses TRBV4-1 with TRBJ1-6; no definite D call. The CDR3 has 14 amino acids. Germline CDR1 is MGHRA and CDR2 is YSYEKL. V gave up 3 bases and J gave up 3 bases, with 6 bases separating them. CDR3 in DNA: TGCGCCAGCAGCCAGACCCTCTATAATTCACCCCTCCACTTT. Protein sequence: CASSQTLYNSPLHF.

CDR3 bases: TGTGCCAGTAGTATAGCCGGGACGAGAATAAGCTCCTACAATGAGCAGTTCTTC. This codes for CASSIAGTRISSYNEQFF. The chain is built from TRBV19 and TRBJ2-1, with D perhaps assigned TRBD1 or TRBD2 (5 bases each). The V gene's germline CDR1 is LNHDA and CDR2 SQIVND (reference sequence). The CDR3 consists of 18 residues. V was cut by 1 base and J by 0 bases, with 16 bases left in between.

This chain connects TRBV5-1 to TRBJ2-2, with D perhaps TRBD1 (6 bases). V was cut by 4 bases and J by 1 base, with 14 bases left in between. Looked up from germline, CDR1 is SGHRS and CDR2 is YFSETQ. The CDR3 length is 16 residues. CDR3: CASSLAGTMNTGELFF. As DNA, the CDR3 is TGCGCCAGCAGCCTCGCCGGGACAATGAACACCGGGGAGCTGTTTTTT.

The chain has TRBV25-1 and TRBJ1-1; TRBD1 matches 7 bases. J lost 6 bases, V lost 4 bases, and 5 bases had no gene match. CDR3 length: 13 amino acids. The germline V gene encodes CDR1 MGHDK and CDR2 SYGVNS. The CDR3 protein is CASSGWDSSEAFF. Here the CDR3 DNA reads TGTGCCAGCAGTGGCTGGGACAGCTCTGAAGCTTTCTTT.

This chain connects TRBV5-1 to TRBJ2-7, with a weak D call TRBD1 (6 bases). The germline CDR1 and CDR2 sequences are SGHRS and YFSETQ. CDR3 length: 14 residues. V was pared by 3 bases and J by 3 bases, with 13 bases between. CDR3: CASSWSTGNYEQYF. DNA of the CDR3: TGCGCCAGCAGCTGGAGTACAGGGAACTACGAGCAGTACTTC.